What follows are 31 T cell receptor beta chains derived from one specimen sequenced in a study of OX40 agonist ivuxolimab in advanced cancers. The table came from immunoSEQ multiplex PCR; TCRdb's copy has only in-frame clones and leaves some out. In the table there are just under 20,000 clones, around 82% of which are singletons. The sequences come from CD4+ or CD8+ T cells sorted from blood, collected in a trial of the OX40 agonist ivuxolimab. The source of these receptors is an adult with an advanced solid tumor such as melanoma, head and neck, liver or kidney cancer.

This clone has only a few counts. The V and J genes are TRBV6-5 and TRBJ2-1; no clear D. From germline, CDR1 is MNHEY and CDR2 SVGAGI. CDR3 length: 16 amino acids. Between the trimmed V and J ends, which lost 2 bases and 0 bases, there was a span of 11 bases. The CDR3 DNA follows: TGTGCCAGCAGTTACATGGCGGTGAGCTCCTACAATGAGCAGTTCTTC. Protein: CASSYMAVSSYNEQFF.

CDR3: CASSLVGSGGLNTEAFF. The CDR3 DNA reads as TGTGCCAGCAGCTTAGTGGGGTCGGGGGGTTTGAACACTGAAGCTTTCTTT. The V and J genes are TRBV7-9 and TRBJ1-1; D perhaps matches TRBD1 (5 bases). From germline, CDR1 is SEHNR and CDR2 FQNEAQ (reference sequence). V lost 1 base and J lost 0, with 15 bases in between. This CDR3 spans 17 amino acids.

The chain links TRBV10-1 to TRBJ2-5; D is undetermined. The J call could be wrong; TRBJ2-7 is a better fit for the DNA end. The CDR3 length is 11 residues. Germline CDR1 is WNHNN and CDR2 is SYGVQD (reference sequence). CDR3 nucleotide sequence: TGCGCCAGCAGTAGAAGGGACGAGCAGTACTTC. It specifies CASSRRDEQYF.

This rearrangement joins TRBV5-6 to TRBJ2-2; D may be TRBD2 (5 bases). CDR1 and CDR2 from the germline V gene are SGHDT and YYEEEE. This CDR3 is 17 amino acids long. V gave up 0 bases and J gave up 3 bases, with 15 bases separating them. The CDR3 is CASSLVRGESYTGELFF. CDR3 DNA: TGTGCCAGCAGCTTGGTACGGGGAGAATCGTACACCGGGGAGCTGTTTTTT.

This sequence joins TRBV5-1 and TRBJ2-7, with D tentatively TRBD1 (6 bases). The CDR3 is 13 amino acids. Germline V gene data show CDR1 as SGHRS and CDR2 as YFSETQ. The V and J ends lost 3 bases and 4 bases respectively, with 11 bases between them. Here the CDR3 reads CASSWGLSYEQYF. The CDR3 nucleotides are TGCGCCAGCAGCTGGGGGCTTTCTTACGAGCAGTACTTC.

V is TRBV11-2 and J is TRBJ1-2; 10 positions agree with TRBD1. The CDR3 length is 17 residues. Germline loops: CDR1 SGHAT, CDR2 FQNNGV. Trimming at V came to 1 base and at J to 4 bases, leaving 9 bases not matched to a gene. The CDR3 DNA reads as TGTGCCAGCAGCTTAGGCTCAACCGGGACAGGGGCCTATGGCTACACCTTC. Residues: CASSLGSTGTGAYGYTF. The full variable domain, with the rest looked up from reference TRBV11-2 and TRBJ1-2, is EAGVAQSPRYKIIEKRQSVAFWCNPISGHATLYWYQQILGQGPKLLIQFQNNGVVDDSQLPKDRFSAERLKGVDSTLKIQPAKLEDSAVYLCASSLGSTGTGAYGYTFGSGTRLTVV.

V is TRBV4-1 and J is TRBJ2-7; the match to TRBD2 covers 10 bases. This CDR3 contains 15 residues. Trimming cost V 1 base and J 6 bases; bases outside gene matches: 6. Germline V gene data show CDR1 as MGHRA and CDR2 as YSYEKL. CDR3 residues: CASSQVQREGREQYF. The CDR3 DNA is TGCGCCAGCAGCCAAGTTCAGCGGGAGGGCCGCGAGCAGTACTTC.

The chain carries TRBV6-6 and TRBJ1-2; D is uncertain. The CDR3 spans 14 residues. Deletions cut 2 bases from V and 5 bases from J, with 12 bases between. CDR1 MNHNY and CDR2 SVGAGI come from the germline V gene (reference sequence). The CDR3 nucleotides are TGTGCCAGCAGTTACGCCGGCAGCCAATATGGCTACACCTTC. It encodes CASSYAGSQYGYTF.

This clone was found once. The J gene is TRBJ2-5, the V gene TRBV7-6; D gene unclear. The J call is in doubt because the DNA end fits TRBJ2-7 better. Germline CDR1 reads SGHVS; CDR2 reads FNYEAQ. The CDR3 totals 15 residues. CDR3 loop: CASSLHPQTSYEQYF. DNA for the CDR3: TGTGCCAGCAGCTTACACCCTCAGACATCCTACGAGCAGTACTTC.

This clone appeared a few times. The rearrangement links TRBV7-9 to TRBJ1-1; tentatively, D is TRBD1 (5 bases). The CDR3 sequence is 12 residues long. CDR1 SEHNR and CDR2 FQNEAQ come from the germline V gene (reference sequence). V was shortened by 4 bases and J by 2 bases, with 5 bases between the two germline ends. The CDR3 region has the DNA TGTGCCAGCAGCTGGGACAACACTGAAGCTTTCTTT. It yields the protein CASSWDNTEAFF.

This rearrangement joins TRBV7-9 to TRBJ2-1; D unclear. From germline, CDR1 is SEHNR and CDR2 FQNEAQ (reference sequence). V gave up 4 bases and J gave up 4 bases, with 17 bases separating them. The CDR3 extends over 16 amino acids. The CDR3 DNA follows: TGTGCCAGCAGCTCTAGGACCCCCCCCCTATACAATGAGCAGTTCTTC. Translated: CASSSRTPPLYNEQFF.

This chain links TRBV5-6 with TRBJ2-3; 13 nucleotides match TRBD2. CDR1 is SGHDT, CDR2 YYEEEE, per germline. The CDR3 loop spans 16 amino acids. Trimming cost V 3 bases and J 3 bases; bases outside gene matches: 4. DNA for the CDR3: TGTGCCAGCAGCTCGGGACTAGCGGGATATACAGATACGCAGTATTTT. Amino acid sequence: CASSSGLAGYTDTQYF. The full variable domain, completed using reference TRBV5-6 and TRBJ2-3, is DAGVTQSPTHLIKTRGQQVTLRCSPKSGHDTVSWYQQALGQGPQFIFQYYEEEERQRGNFPDRFSGHQFPNYSSELNVNALLLGDSALYLCASSSGLAGYTDTQYFGPGTRLTVL.

The chain joins TRBV7-3 to TRBJ2-1; 10 nucleotides align to TRBD1. Germline CDR1 and CDR2: SGHTA and FQGTGA. The CDR3 totals 13 residues. The V segment lost 5 bases and the J segment 7 bases; nucleotides outside the gene matches: 2. CDR3 sequence: CASSVGQGNEQFF. DNA of the CDR3: TGTGCCAGCAGCGTGGGACAGGGGAATGAGCAGTTCTTC.

This clone has just one count. The chain has TRBV27 and TRBJ1-2; D is uncertain. Per the germline V gene, CDR1 is MNHEY and CDR2 is SMNVEV (reference sequence). Trimming removed 4 bases at V and 8 bases at J, with 23 bases between. This CDR3 spans 16 amino acids. CDR3 amino acids: CASSSFKGGPYVGYTF. The CDR3 nucleotides are TGTGCCAGCAGTTCATTTAAGGGTGGGCCTTATGTAGGCTACACCTTC.

This chain uses TRBV15 with TRBJ2-2; D is perhaps TRBD2 (5 bases). V lost 5 bases to trimming and J lost 0 bases, with 25 bases between them. The CDR3 sequence is 20 residues long. Per the germline V gene, CDR1 is LNHNV and CDR2 is YYDKDF (reference sequence). CDR3 residues: CATSLGFAGPPSPNTGELFF. The DNA of the CDR3 is TGTGCCACCAGCCTGGGTTTCGCGGGCCCACCGAGCCCGAACACCGGGGAGCTGTTTTTT.

The V and J genes are TRBV27 and TRBJ2-3, with D unclear. Deletions cut 5 bases from V and 0 bases from J, with 15 bases between. The CDR3 consists of 16 residues. Per the germline V gene, CDR1 is MNHEY and CDR2 is SMNVEV (reference sequence). The DNA for the CDR3 is TGTGCCAGCAGTCCTAAGATCCTGAGAAGCACAGATACGCAGTATTTT. It translates to CASSPKILRSTDTQYF.

In nucleotides, the CDR3 is TGTGCCAGCAGCTTGGCCACAGGGAATGAGCAGTTCTTC. It is translated as CASSLATGNEQFF. This chain joins TRBV5-4 and TRBJ2-1; TRBD1 is a possible D gene (6 bases). The CDR3 length is 13 residues. The germline CDR1 and CDR2 sequences are SGHNT and YYREEE (reference sequence). Between the trimmed V and J ends, which lost 0 bases and 7 bases, there was a span of 8 bases.

This clone came up once. V gene TRBV29-1 combines with J gene TRBJ2-7, with 9 bases that match TRBD1. This CDR3 has 15 residues. V lost 1 base, J lost 3 bases, and 7 bases stayed unmatched. Germline CDR1 SQVTM, CDR2 ANQGSEA. CDR3 sequence reads: CSVEGLDRGHYEQYF. The CDR3 DNA is TGCAGCGTTGAAGGCTTGGACAGGGGTCACTACGAGCAGTACTTC.

The chain employs TRBV2 and TRBJ2-7, with a tentative D call TRBD2 (5 bases). Per the germline V gene, CDR1 is SNHLY and CDR2 is FYNNEI. The CDR3 extends over 15 amino acids. Trimming cost V 2 bases and J 6 bases, with 17 bases left between them. The DNA for the CDR3 is TGTGCCAGCAGTGAACGCGGGCAGGTCCCCTTCGAGCAGTACTTC. It encodes CASSERGQVPFEQYF.

The chain couples TRBV28 to TRBJ1-1, with TRBD1 as a possible D gene (5 bases). The V end was cut by 6 bases, the J end by 0 bases, with 8 bases between. The CDR3 is made up of 13 amino acids. In germline, CDR1 is MDHEN, CDR2 SYDVKM. The CDR3 coding sequence is TGTGCCAGCAGGCGGGGGATGAACACTGAAGCTTTCTTT. This sequence encodes CASRRGMNTEAFF.

The chain employs TRBV6-5 and TRBJ1-5, with a weak D call TRBD1 (5 bases). This CDR3 has 15 residues. Germline V gene sequence: CDR1 MNHEY, CDR2 SVGAGI. V was shortened by 7 bases and J by 3 bases, with 16 bases between the two germline ends. The CDR3 nucleotides read TGTGCCAGCATGGACACGGCGATTTCCAATCAGCCCCAGCATTTT. It encodes CASMDTAISNQPQHF.

The chain joins TRBV11-2 to TRBJ2-5, with 7 bases that match TRBD1. The length of the CDR3 is 13 residues. From germline, CDR1 is SGHAT and CDR2 FQNNGV. Trimming removed 8 bases from V and 1 base from J; junction bases left unmatched: 4. The CDR3 spells CASVGDSQETQYF. The CDR3 nucleotides read TGTGCCAGCGTCGGGGACAGCCAAGAGACCCAGTACTTC.

The chain combines TRBV4-1 with TRBJ1-4; TRBD1 might be the D (5 bases). Germline V gene data show CDR1 as MGHRA and CDR2 as YSYEKL. This CDR3 spans 16 amino acids. V was clipped by 3 bases and J by 7 bases, with 18 bases between them. The CDR3: CASSQVLGATFEKLFF. The CDR3 bases are TGCGCCAGCAGCCAGGTCCTCGGGGCGACGTTTGAAAAACTGTTTTTT.

The chain employs TRBV6-5 and TRBJ2-7; no clear D gene. CDR3 length equals 14 residues. V was pared by 4 bases and J by 3 bases, with 13 bases between. Germline V gives CDR1 MNHEY, CDR2 SVGAGI. CDR3 sequence reads: CASSWVGRSYEQYF. The CDR3 nucleotides are TGTGCCAGCAGTTGGGTCGGTCGTAGCTACGAGCAGTACTTC.

This chain connects TRBV11-1 to TRBJ2-7; 9 bases are a match to TRBD1. The J segment lost 3 bases and the V segment lost 4 bases, leaving 7 bases of the junction unmatched. The V gene's germline CDR1 is SGHAT and CDR2 FQDESV (reference sequence). This CDR3 spans 15 amino acids. The CDR3 protein is CASSYDRGFRYEQYF. The CDR3 DNA sequence: TGTGCCAGCAGCTACGACAGGGGGTTTCGCTACGAGCAGTACTTC.

The chain joins TRBV14 to TRBJ1-5; no reliable D call. The CDR3 runs 14 residues. Per germline, CDR1 SGHDN and CDR2 FVKESK. The V gene lost 1 base and the J gene lost 6 bases, with 10 bases spanning the gap. The CDR3 nucleotides read TGTGCCAGCAGCCAAGTAGATTGGAGTCAGCCCCAGCATTTT. This gives the protein CASSQVDWSQPQHF. Full variable domain (rest looked up from reference TRBV14 and TRBJ1-5): EAGVTQFPSHSVIEKGQTVTLRCDPISGHDNLYWYRRVMGKEIKFLLHFVKESKQDESGMPNNRFLAERTGGTYSTLKVQPAELEDSGVYFCASSQVDWSQPQHFGDGTRLSIL.

The rearrangement uses TRBV5-1 and TRBJ2-1, with 7 bases matching TRBD1. Germline lookup yields CDR1 SGHRS and CDR2 YFSETQ. After removal of 0 bases from V and 2 bases from J, the junction contained 5 bases not matched to a gene. The length of the CDR3 is 16 residues. CDR3 in amino acids: CASSLAQGVPYNEQFF. The CDR3 DNA reads TGCGCCAGCAGCTTGGCCCAGGGGGTCCCCTACAATGAGCAGTTCTTC.

This chain uses TRBV4-1 with TRBJ2-5; 9 nucleotides align to TRBD2. V was pared by 2 bases and J by 3 bases, with 1 base of the junction left unmatched. The germline V gene has CDR1 MGHRA and CDR2 YSYEKL. This CDR3 is 14 amino acids long. The CDR3 bases are TGCGCCAGCAGCCAACCTAGCGGGAAAGAGACCCAGTACTTC. This codes for CASSQPSGKETQYF.

The chain couples TRBV6-5 to TRBJ2-7; a possible D gene is TRBD1 (6 bases). The length of the CDR3 is 15 residues. The germline gives CDR1 MNHEY, CDR2 SVGAGI. V was trimmed by 5 bases and J by 4 bases, leaving 18 bases between them. This chain's CDR3 is CASSHRVGGTYEQYF. CDR3 nucleotide sequence: TGTGCCAGCAGTCACAGGGTTGGGGGAACGTACGAGCAGTACTTC.

The chain links TRBV7-2 to TRBJ2-3; 14 nucleotides agree with TRBD2. J was trimmed by 0 bases and V by 0 bases; bases with no gene match: 8. This CDR3 contains 20 residues. Per the germline V gene, CDR1 is SGHTA and CDR2 is FQGNSA. The CDR3 spells CASSLAFGLAGGPSTDTQYF. The DNA of the CDR3 is TGTGCCAGCAGCTTAGCCTTTGGACTAGCGGGAGGTCCTAGCACAGATACGCAGTATTTT.

The V and J genes are TRBV27 and TRBJ2-5; D is unclear. The tail of the sequence fits TRBJ2-7 better, so the J call may be wrong. The CDR3 has 13 residues. Germline V lookup: CDR1 MNHEY, CDR2 SMNVEV (reference sequence). The CDR3 protein is CASSLAAYYEQYF. CDR3 sequence (DNA): TGTGCCAGCAGTTTAGCAGCTTACTACGAGCAGTACTTC.